This T cell receptor (beta chain) was recorded in a study of cytomegalovirus exposure and HLA in healthy donors. Turning to the study itself: Some 77 million unique TCRs from HLA-typed donors were held in an early release of data. Findings of the study overall: Per published reports, the classifier diagnosed cytomegalovirus status with high specificity and sensitivity.

The CDR3 loop spans 14 amino acids. V dropped 7 bases and J dropped 1 base, with 13 bases sitting between them. Germline V gene data show CDR1 as MNHEY and CDR2 as SMNVEV (reference sequence). This clone was seen a few times. Its antigen is undetermined. PCR involved 60 Vbeta and 13 Jbeta primers. Produced via immunoSEQ multiplex PCR; TCRdb's table is partial and in-frame only. Of 95,000 to 150,000 clones listed, 70% to 85% were seen once; the top ten hold roughly 13%. Sequenced input: PBMCs. The V call is TRBV27, the J call TRBJ1-1; D uncertain. The TCR was taken from a woman in her thirties or forties in good health and CMV-seropositive. CDR3 in amino acids: CASNPAGPNTEAFF. The CDR3 DNA is TGTGCCAGCAACCCCGCAGGTCCGAACACTGAAGCTTTCTTT.